This T cell receptor beta chain was retrieved from a study of metastatic and nonmetastatic thyroid tumors. Looking at the study overall: Samples came from malignant and benign thyroid patients, and repertoires were compared across blood and tumor or nodule tissue.

TCRdb re-analyzed the PCR reads through MiXCR. The data contain some 5,700 clones, approximately 31% of them singletons. Each patient came to thyroid surgery without any prior treatment (of any kind). Trimming took 1 base from V and 4 from J, leaving 11 bases between them. CDR1 is SGHAT, CDR2 FQNNGV, per germline. The CDR3 consists of 15 residues. The rearrangement links TRBV11-2 to TRBJ2-1; D is ambiguous. The clonotype was recovered from a male donor with papillary thyroid cancer or a benign thyroid nodule (not recorded which). Some clones in this sample may be carry-over from other donors' samples. Sequencing was carried out using adjacent normal tissue. The CDR3 sequence: CASSLVSTEYNEQFF. CDR3 DNA: TGTGCCAGCAGCTTAGTTAGCACTGAATACAATGAGCAGTTCTTC.